Listed here are 21 T cell receptor beta chains from one sample, sequenced in a study of early stage breast cancer tumors. Assay: immunoSEQ multiplex PCR; the TCRdb copy retains only in-frame clones and omits some. The sample holds some 75,000 clones, under 85% seen once. The source material was blood. Receptors were obtained from a person between 60 and 70 years old with breast cancer.

V is TRBV18 and J is TRBJ2-1; the match to TRBD2 covers 8 bases. This CDR3 comprises 15 residues. Losses at the gene ends were 0 bases for V and 4 bases for J; bases not matched to a gene: 2. Germline CDR1 KGHSH, CDR2 LQKENI. In nucleotides, the CDR3 is TGTGCCAGCTCACCACCGAGCGGGGGATACAATGAGCAGTTCTTC. Its protein is CASSPPSGGYNEQFF. Combining the CDR3 with reference TRBV18 and TRBJ2-1 gives the whole variable domain NAGVMQNPRHLVRRRGQEARLRCSPMKGHSHVYWYRQLPEEGLKFMVYLQKENIIDESGMPKERFSAEFPKEGPSILRIQQVVRGDSAAYFCASSPPSGGYNEQFFGPGTRLTVL.

This chain joins TRBV7-2 and TRBJ2-1; D gene unclear. The germline CDR1 and CDR2 sequences are SGHTA and FQGNSA. V shed 1 base and J shed 0 bases, with 7 bases lying between them. The CDR3 covers 15 residues. The CDR3 reads CASSLDSNSYNEQFF. In DNA form, the CDR3 reads TGTGCCAGCAGCTTAGACTCCAACTCCTACAATGAGCAGTTCTTC.

The chain joins TRBV15 to TRBJ2-7, with a possible D match to TRBD1 (5 bases). The CDR3 is 12 residues long. Germline V CDR1 and CDR2: LNHNV, YYDKDF (reference sequence). The V and J ends lost 8 bases and 1 base respectively, with 9 bases between them. CDR3 DNA sequence: TGTGCCACCGGGGCAGGTTCCTACGAGCAGTACTTC. Amino acid sequence: CATGAGSYEQYF.

The chain couples TRBV15 to TRBJ2-4; tentatively, D is TRBD2 (5 bases). Germline CDR1 LNHNV, CDR2 YYDKDF (reference sequence). CDR3 length: 18 residues. V was pared by 1 base and J by 0 bases, with 16 bases between. CDR3 sequence: CATSRGIIDGIAKNIQYF. For the CDR3, the DNA is TGTGCCACCAGCAGAGGCATAATCGACGGGATAGCCAAAAACATTCAGTACTTC. The whole variable domain, remainder taken from reference TRBV15 and TRBJ2-4, is DAMVIQNPRYQVTQFGKPVTLSCSQTLNHNVMYWYQQKSSQAPKLLFHYYDKDFNNEADTPDNFQSRRPNTSFCFLDIRSPGLGDTAMYLCATSRGIIDGIAKNIQYFGAGTRLSVL.

This clone was counted between two and nine times. J is TRBJ1-2 and V is TRBV28; 7 positions match TRBD1. The CDR3 has 11 amino acids. Germline V gene lookup returns CDR1 MDHEN and CDR2 SYDVKM. The J segment lost 6 bases and the V segment lost 11 bases, leaving 6 bases of the junction unmatched. The CDR3 region has the DNA TGTGCCTGCCCGGACAGGAATGGCTACACCTTC. Translated: CACPDRNGYTF.

The chain links TRBV28 to TRBJ2-2, with D perhaps matching TRBD1 or TRBD2 (5 bases each). The V gene's germline CDR1 is MDHEN and CDR2 SYDVKM. Between the trimmed V and J ends, which lost 6 bases and 3 bases, there was a span of 17 bases. CDR3 length equals 16 residues. Written as DNA, the CDR3 is TGTGCCAGCAGGCGGCGACGGGACCCCCACACCGGGGAGCTGTTTTTT. Protein product: CASRRRRDPHTGELFF. Combining the CDR3 with reference TRBV28 and TRBJ2-2 gives the whole variable domain DVKVTQSSRYLVKRTGEKVFLECVQDMDHENMFWYRQDPGLGLRLIYFSYDVKMKEKGDIPEGYSVSREKKERFSLILESASTNQTSMYLCASRRRRDPHTGELFFGEGSRLTVL.

The rearrangement joins TRBV2 to TRBJ2-2; a possible D gene is TRBD1 (5 bases). Germline V gene sequence: CDR1 SNHLY, CDR2 FYNNEI. Trimming removed 3 bases from V and 5 bases from J, with 10 bases in between. This CDR3 has 14 residues. The CDR3 spells CASSEVRGTGELFF. CDR3 coding DNA: TGTGCCAGCAGTGAGGTTAGGGGTACCGGGGAGCTGTTTTTT.

The chain carries TRBV11-2 and TRBJ1-5, with D tentatively TRBD1 (5 bases). This CDR3 comprises 15 residues. CDR1 is SGHAT, CDR2 FQNNGV, per germline. The V gene lost 5 bases and the J gene lost 6 bases, with 17 bases spanning the gap. The CDR3 DNA follows: TGTGCCAGCAGCGCCGGGACGTCAGGGCTTCAGCCCCAGCATTTT. It specifies CASSAGTSGLQPQHF.

The chain has TRBV5-1 and TRBJ2-7, with TRBD2 matching 9 bases. The CDR3 is made up of 15 amino acids. With V trimmed by 4 bases and J by 4 bases, 9 bases remained unmatched. From germline, CDR1 is SGHRS and CDR2 YFSETQ. The CDR3 reads CASSLAGGPGYEQYF. The CDR3 region has the DNA TGCGCCAGCAGCCTGGCGGGAGGGCCGGGTTACGAGCAGTACTTC.

The chain recombines TRBV5-1 with TRBJ1-5; 8 bases agree with TRBD1. The V gene's germline CDR1 is SGHRS and CDR2 YFSETQ. The CDR3 has 16 residues. V trimming: 3 bases; J trimming: 0 bases; junction bases outside the gene matches: 5. CDR3 sequence: CASSSRTGNSNQPQHF. The CDR3 DNA reads as TGCGCCAGCAGCTCGAGGACAGGGAATAGCAATCAGCCCCAGCATTTT.

The genes are TRBV7-8 and TRBJ2-7; D not resolved. The V and J ends lost 4 bases and 6 bases respectively, with 19 bases between them. Looked up from germline, CDR1 is SGHVS and CDR2 is FQNEAQ. CDR3 length: 15 residues. The CDR3 nucleotides read TGTGCCAGCAGCTCCCGAAACCTGCCCTCGGGCGAGCAGTACTTC. It is translated as CASSSRNLPSGEQYF.

A few counts support this clone. The genes are TRBV27 and TRBJ2-2; no clear D gene. CDR3 length: 11 residues. Germline CDR1 MNHEY, CDR2 SMNVEV (reference sequence). The V end lost 4 bases, the J end lost 5 bases, and 2 bases lay between the germline ends. The CDR3 here is CASSSTGELFF. The CDR3 DNA is TGTGCCAGCAGTTCGACCGGGGAGCTGTTTTTT.

The chain has TRBV11-2 and TRBJ2-2; D is possibly TRBD2 (6 bases). The CDR3 is 15 residues long. With 4 bases removed from V and 7 bases from J, the gap between germline ends came to 16 bases. Germline loops: CDR1 SGHAT, CDR2 FQNNGV. CDR3 in amino acids: CASSWGRQGGGELFF. The CDR3 DNA is TGTGCCAGCAGCTGGGGGAGGCAGGGCGGCGGGGAGCTGTTTTTT.

This chain uses TRBV4-1 with TRBJ2-3; D call uncertain. The V gene lost 5 bases and the J gene lost 6 bases, with 15 bases spanning the gap. Germline lookup yields CDR1 MGHRA and CDR2 YSYEKL. This CDR3 has 14 amino acids. The CDR3 region has the DNA TGCGCCAGCAGCTCCTCGCGAGCAAGCGATACGCAGTATTTT. It translates to CASSSSRASDTQYF.

The rearrangement uses TRBV5-1 and TRBJ2-1; D uncertain. Germline lookup yields CDR1 SGHRS and CDR2 YFSETQ. V shed 5 bases and J shed 7 bases, with 7 bases lying between them. The CDR3 has 11 residues. CDR3 coding DNA: TGCGCCAGCAGTGTGCGGAATGAGCAGTTCTTC. Its translation is CASSVRNEQFF. The full variable domain, completed using reference TRBV5-1 and TRBJ2-1, is KAGVTQTPRYLIKTRGQQVTLSCSPISGHRSVSWYQQTPGQGLQFLFEYFSETQRNKGNFPGRFSGRQFSNSRSEMNVSTLELGDSALYLCASSVRNEQFFGPGTRLTVL.

The V and J genes are TRBV18 and TRBJ1-6; D gene uncertain. Germline V CDR1 and CDR2: KGHSH, LQKENI. The germline V and J ends were trimmed by 4 bases and 9 bases, with 25 bases remaining between them. The CDR3 runs to 18 residues. CDR3 DNA sequence: TGTGCCAGCTCACTAAGTAGATCGGATGGTCCGGTAGTTTCACCCCTCCACTTT. This encodes CASSLSRSDGPVVSPLHF.

J is TRBJ1-4 and V is TRBV5-6; no definite D call. Trimming removed 0 bases from V and 5 bases from J, with 14 bases in between. Per the germline V gene, CDR1 is SGHDT and CDR2 is YYEEEE. There are 16 residues in the CDR3. The CDR3 reads CASSLGLSRINEKLFF. CDR3 sequence (DNA): TGTGCCAGCAGCTTGGGCCTAAGTCGGATAAATGAAAAACTGTTTTTT.

The J gene is TRBJ1-1, the V gene TRBV5-4; 9 bases map to TRBD1. The V gene's germline CDR1 is SGHNT and CDR2 YYREEE (reference sequence). This CDR3 comprises 14 residues. Trimming removed 0 bases from V and 4 bases from J; junction bases left unmatched: 1. The CDR3 nucleotides are TGTGCCAGCAGCTTGGGACAGGGGGGCACTGAAGCTTTCTTT. Its protein is CASSLGQGGTEAFF. The complete variable domain, with remaining parts taken from reference TRBV5-4 and TRBJ1-1, reads ETGVTQSPTHLIKTRGQQVTLRCSSQSGHNTVSWYQQALGQGPQFIFQYYREEENGRGNFPPRFSGLQFPNYSSELNVNALELDDSALYLCASSLGQGGTEAFFGQGTRLTVV.

The chain recombines TRBV10-2 with TRBJ2-2; TRBD1 might be the D (5 bases). This CDR3 is 17 amino acids long. Between the trimmed V and J ends, which lost 2 bases and 5 bases, there was a span of 18 bases. CDR1 is WSHSY, CDR2 SAAADI, per germline. CDR3 DNA: TGCGCCAGCAGTGAGCCAAAAAGGGCAGGGAATACCGGGGAGCTGTTTTTT. Amino acid sequence: CASSEPKRAGNTGELFF.

V and J are TRBV21-1 and TRBJ1-6; TRBD1, the table's D call, was not compared with the DNA. TRBV21-1 is flagged as a pseudogene. This CDR3 spans 15 amino acids. The CDR3, as DNA: TGTGCCACCCCGGGTGAGACAGACAATAATTCACCCCTCCACTTT. Translated, it gives CATPGETDNNSPLHF.

The chain has TRBV18 and TRBJ1-4, with unresolved D. The CDR3 runs to 14 residues. Germline values: CDR1 KGHSH, CDR2 LQKENI. V was trimmed by 2 bases and J by 3 bases, leaving 7 bases between them. In DNA, the CDR3 is TGTGCCAGCTCACCAGAGGGTTCTAATGAAAAACTGTTTTTT. It codes for CASSPEGSNEKLFF.